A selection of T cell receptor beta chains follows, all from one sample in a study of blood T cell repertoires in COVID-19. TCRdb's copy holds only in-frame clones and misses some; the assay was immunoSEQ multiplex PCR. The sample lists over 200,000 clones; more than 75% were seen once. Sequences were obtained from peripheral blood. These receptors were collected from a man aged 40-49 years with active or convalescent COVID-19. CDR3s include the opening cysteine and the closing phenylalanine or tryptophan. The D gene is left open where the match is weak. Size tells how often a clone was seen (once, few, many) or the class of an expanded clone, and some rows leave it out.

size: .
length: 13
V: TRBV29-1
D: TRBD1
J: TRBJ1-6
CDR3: CSVRQGRDSPLHF
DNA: TGCAGCGTTAGACAGGGGAGGGATTCACCCCTCCACTTT

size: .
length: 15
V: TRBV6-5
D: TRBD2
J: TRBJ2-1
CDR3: CASSWTSGTYNEQFF
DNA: TGTGCCAGCAGCTGGACTAGCGGGACCTACAATGAGCAGTTCTTC

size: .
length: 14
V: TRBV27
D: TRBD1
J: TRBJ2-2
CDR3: CASRPRQGPGELFF
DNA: TGTGCCAGCAGACCCCGACAGGGGCCCGGGGAGCTGTTTTTT

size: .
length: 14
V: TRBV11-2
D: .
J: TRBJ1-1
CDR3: CASSLRGMNTEAFF
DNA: TGTGCCAGCAGCTTACGGGGGATGAACACTGAAGCTTTCTTT

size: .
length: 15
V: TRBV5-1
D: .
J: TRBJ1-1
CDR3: CASSPGDNLNTEAFF
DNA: TGCGCCAGCAGCCCCGGGGACAACTTGAACACTGAAGCTTTCTTT

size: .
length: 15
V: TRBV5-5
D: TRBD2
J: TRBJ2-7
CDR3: CASSLAGGETGEQYF
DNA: TGTGCCAGCAGCTTGGCGGGGGGAGAAACTGGCGAGCAGTACTTC

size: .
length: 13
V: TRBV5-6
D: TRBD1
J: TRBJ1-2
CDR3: CASSIRDRDGYTF
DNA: TGTGCCAGCAGCATCCGGGACAGGGACGGCTACACCTTC

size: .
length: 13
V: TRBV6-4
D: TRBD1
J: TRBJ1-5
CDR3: CASSEGGGQPQHF
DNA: TGTGCCAGCAGTGAAGGGGGCGGTCAGCCCCAGCATTTT

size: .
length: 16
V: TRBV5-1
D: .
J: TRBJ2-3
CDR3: CASSLDSRGGTDTQYF
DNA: TGCGCCAGCAGCTTGGATAGCAGGGGTGGCACAGATACGCAGTATTTT

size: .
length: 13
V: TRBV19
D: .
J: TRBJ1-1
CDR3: CASSVRVSTEAFF
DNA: TGTGCCAGTAGTGTCCGGGTGAGCACTGAAGCTTTCTTT

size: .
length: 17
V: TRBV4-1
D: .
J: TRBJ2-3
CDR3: CASSQAWGQPYTDTQYF
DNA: TGCGCCAGCAGCCAGGCCTGGGGCCAGCCGTATACAGATACGCAGTATTTT

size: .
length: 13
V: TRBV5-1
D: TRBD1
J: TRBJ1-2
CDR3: CASSLNRGGGYTF
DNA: TGCGCCAGCAGCTTAAACAGGGGAGGTGGCTACACCTTC

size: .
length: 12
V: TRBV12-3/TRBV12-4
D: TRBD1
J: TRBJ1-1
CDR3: CASRPGTGQAFF
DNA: TGTGCCAGCAGACCCGGGACAGGACAGGCTTTCTTT

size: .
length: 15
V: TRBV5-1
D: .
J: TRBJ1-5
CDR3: CASSPTPNSNQPQHF
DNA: TGCGCCAGCAGCCCGACACCGAATAGCAATCAGCCCCAGCATTTT

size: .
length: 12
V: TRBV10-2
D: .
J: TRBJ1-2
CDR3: CASSSGNYGYTF
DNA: TGCGCCAGCAGTTCAGGGAACTATGGCTACACCTTC

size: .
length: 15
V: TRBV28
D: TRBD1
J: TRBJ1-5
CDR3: CASSFELQGGQPQHF
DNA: TGTGCCAGCAGTTTCGAACTGCAGGGGGGTCAGCCCCAGCATTTT

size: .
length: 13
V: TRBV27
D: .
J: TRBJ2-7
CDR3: CASSAVGSHEQYF
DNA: TGTGCCAGCAGCGCCGTGGGGAGCCACGAGCAGTACTTC

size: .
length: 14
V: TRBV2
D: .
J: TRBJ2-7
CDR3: CASSDPTSSYEQYF
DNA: TGTGCCAGCAGTGACCCGACAAGCTCCTACGAGCAGTACTTC

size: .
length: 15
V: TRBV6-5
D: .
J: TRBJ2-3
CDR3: CASSYSSQGGDTQYF
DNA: TGTGCCAGCAGTTACTCGTCCCAGGGTGGAGATACGCAGTATTTT

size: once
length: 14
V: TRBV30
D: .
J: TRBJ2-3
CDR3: CALDYHQGTDTQYF
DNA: TGTGCCTTGGACTATCACCAGGGCACAGATACGCAGTATTTT

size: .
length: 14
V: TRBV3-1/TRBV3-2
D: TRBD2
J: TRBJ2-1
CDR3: CASSRAGLNNEQFF
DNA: TGTGCCAGCAGCCGAGCGGGGTTGAACAATGAGCAGTTCTTC

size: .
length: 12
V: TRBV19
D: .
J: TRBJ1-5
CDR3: CASTTGNQPQHF
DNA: TGTGCCAGTACCACAGGGAATCAGCCCCAGCATTTT

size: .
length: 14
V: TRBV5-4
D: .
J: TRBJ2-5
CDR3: CASSLSGEGETQYF
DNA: TGTGCCAGCAGCCTAAGTGGAGAGGGAGAGACCCAGTACTTC

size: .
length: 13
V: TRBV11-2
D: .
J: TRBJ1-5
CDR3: CASSRGSNQPQHF
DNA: TGTGCCAGCAGCCGCGGGAGCAATCAGCCCCAGCATTTT

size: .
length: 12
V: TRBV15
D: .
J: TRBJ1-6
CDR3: CATSRPYSPLHF
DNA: TGTGCCACCAGCAGACCGTATTCACCCCTCCACTTT

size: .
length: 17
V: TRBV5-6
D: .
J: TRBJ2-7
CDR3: CASSLDPPTLYSYEQYF
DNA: TGTGCCAGCAGCTTGGACCCCCCCACCCTATACTCCTACGAGCAGTACTTC

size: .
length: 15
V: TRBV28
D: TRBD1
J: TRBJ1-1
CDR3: CATQLRTGGNTEAFF
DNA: TGTGCCACCCAGCTACGTACAGGGGGGAACACTGAAGCTTTCTTT

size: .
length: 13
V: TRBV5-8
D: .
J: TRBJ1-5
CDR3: CASSLAPFEPQHF
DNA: TGTGCCAGCAGCTTAGCACCGTTTGAGCCCCAGCATTTT

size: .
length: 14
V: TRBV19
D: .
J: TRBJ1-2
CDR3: CASSILGGTDGYTF
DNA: TGTGCCAGTAGTATTCTGGGGGGAACGGATGGCTACACCTTC

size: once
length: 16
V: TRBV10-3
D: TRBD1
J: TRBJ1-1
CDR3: CAISRSQGQGPSEAFF
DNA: TGTGCCATCAGTAGGAGCCAGGGACAGGGTCCCTCTGAAGCTTTCTTT

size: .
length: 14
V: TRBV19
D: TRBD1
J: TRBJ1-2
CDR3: CASSPGQGDYGYTF
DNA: TGTGCCAGTAGCCCGGGACAGGGAGACTATGGCTACACCTTC

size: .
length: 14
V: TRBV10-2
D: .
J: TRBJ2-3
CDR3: CASSELGPHDTQYF
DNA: TGCGCCAGCAGTGAGTTGGGGCCCCACGATACGCAGTATTTT

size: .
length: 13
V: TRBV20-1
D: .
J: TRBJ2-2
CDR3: CSASRAGIGELFF
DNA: TGCAGTGCTAGTCGGGCAGGGATCGGGGAGCTGTTTTTT

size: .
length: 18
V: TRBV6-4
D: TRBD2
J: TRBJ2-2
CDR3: CASSEEVAGVLGTGELFF
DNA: TGTGCCAGCAGTGAGGAAGTAGCGGGAGTTTTAGGAACCGGGGAGCTGTTTTTT

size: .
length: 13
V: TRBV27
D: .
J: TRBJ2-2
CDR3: CASSFSGAGELFF
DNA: TGTGCCAGCAGTTTTTCGGGGGCCGGGGAGCTGTTTTTT

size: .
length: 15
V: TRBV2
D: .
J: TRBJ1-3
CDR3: CASSQYRASGNTIYF
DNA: TGTGCCAGCAGCCAATACAGAGCCTCTGGAAACACCATATATTTT